This T cell receptor (beta chain) comes out of a study of blood T cell repertoires in COVID-19. CDR3 size: 16 residues. The V gene lost 3 bases and the J gene lost 3 bases, with 18 bases spanning the gap. CDR1 and CDR2 (germline): MNHEY, SVGAGI. Per the original methods: Counts of nucleated cells, estimated from reference gene primer amplification, were obtained. TCRdb's table, derived via immunoSEQ multiplex PCR, lists solely in-frame clones and lacks some. The V and J calls and clone size are taken from that table; D and trimming were inferred from the DNA. This sample yields some 370,000 clones, of which over 80% are seen a single time; around 5% belongs to the top ten. Individuals drawn from about two dozen US areas were roughly 18 to 89 years old. For recovered donors of Cohort 3, there were two negative PCRs, clearance, or symptom resolution.

The source material was PBMCs or T cells enriched from blood (not recorded which). This TCR came from a woman between 50 and 59 years old who had recovered from COVID-19. The rearrangement links TRBV6-5 to TRBJ2-7, with D possibly TRBD1 on 5 matching bases. The DNA for the CDR3 is TGTGCCAGCAGTTATAAGGGGCCGCGGAAGAACTACGAGCAGTACTTC. It translates to CASSYKGPRKNYEQYF.